The 4 T cell receptor beta chains listed next were all sequenced from one sample in a study of cytomegalovirus exposure and HLA in healthy donors. TCRdb's table, derived via immunoSEQ multiplex PCR, lists solely in-frame clones and lacks some. The data hold 150,000 to 200,000 clones, with around 96% observed a single time. Sequenced sample: PBMCs. The origin of the receptors is a woman between 18 and 29 years old in good health and CMV-seronegative.

The V and J genes are TRBV9 and TRBJ2-7, with 9 bases identical to TRBD2. The CDR3 runs to 17 residues. Trimming at V came to 4 bases and at J to 3 bases, leaving 14 bases not matched to a gene. Looked up from germline, CDR1 is SGDLS and CDR2 is YYNGEE. The CDR3 reads CASSPHGVAGAFYEQYF. CDR3 DNA: TGTGCCAGCAGCCCCCATGGGGTAGCGGGGGCGTTCTACGAGCAGTACTTC.

The chain couples TRBV9 to TRBJ1-1, with 7 bases that match TRBD1. CDR3 size: 14 residues. Germline CDR1 and CDR2: SGDLS and YYNGEE. Trimming removed 1 base from V and 1 base from J; junction bases left unmatched: 1. The CDR3 coding sequence is TGTGCCAGCAGCGTAACAGGGGAGAACACTGAAGCTTTCTTT. Translated, it gives CASSVTGENTEAFF.

The chain employs TRBV30 and TRBJ1-3, with no clear D. The CDR3 contains 13 residues. Per the germline V gene, CDR1 is GTSNPN and CDR2 is SVGIG (reference sequence). V lost 3 bases and J 7 bases, leaving 13 bases between the germline ends. As DNA, the CDR3 is TGTGCCTGGAGCATCACTTGGAGGAACACCATATATTTT. This translates into CAWSITWRNTIYF.

V usage is TRBV2 and J usage is TRBJ1-5; 7 nucleotides align to TRBD1. CDR1 is SNHLY and CDR2 is FYNNEI in the germline V gene. The CDR3 is 14 residues long. V lost 5 bases, J lost 7 bases, and 8 bases stayed unmatched. The CDR3 sequence is CASSKTGSSQPQHF. DNA of the CDR3: TGTGCCAGCAGTAAGACAGGGTCCAGCCAGCCCCAGCATTTT.